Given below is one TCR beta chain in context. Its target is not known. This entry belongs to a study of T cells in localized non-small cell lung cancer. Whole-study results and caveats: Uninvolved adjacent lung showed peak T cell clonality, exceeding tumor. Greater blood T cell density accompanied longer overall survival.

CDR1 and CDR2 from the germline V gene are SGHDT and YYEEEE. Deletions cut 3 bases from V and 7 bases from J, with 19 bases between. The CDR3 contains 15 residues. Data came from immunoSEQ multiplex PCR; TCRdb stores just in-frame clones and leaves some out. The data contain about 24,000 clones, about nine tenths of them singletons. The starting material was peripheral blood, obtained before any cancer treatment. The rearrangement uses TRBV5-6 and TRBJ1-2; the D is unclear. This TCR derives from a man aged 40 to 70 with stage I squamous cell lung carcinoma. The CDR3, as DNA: TGTGCCAGCAGCTCCTCCCTGACGTCGTTCAGTGGCTACACCTTC. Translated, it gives CASSSSLTSFSGYTF.